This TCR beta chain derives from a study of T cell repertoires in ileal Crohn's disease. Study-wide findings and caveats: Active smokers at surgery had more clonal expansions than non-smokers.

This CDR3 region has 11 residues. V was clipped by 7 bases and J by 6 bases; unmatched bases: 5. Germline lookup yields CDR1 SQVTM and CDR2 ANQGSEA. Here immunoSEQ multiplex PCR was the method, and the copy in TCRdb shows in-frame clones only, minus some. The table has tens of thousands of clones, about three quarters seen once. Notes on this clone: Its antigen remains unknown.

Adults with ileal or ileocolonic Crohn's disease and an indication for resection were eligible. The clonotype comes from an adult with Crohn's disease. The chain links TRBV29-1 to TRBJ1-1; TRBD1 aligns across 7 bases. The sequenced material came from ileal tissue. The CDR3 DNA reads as TGCAGCGCTACGACAGGGTCTGAAGCTTTCTTT. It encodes CSATTGSEAFF. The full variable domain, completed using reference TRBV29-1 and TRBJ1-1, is SAVISQKPSRDICQRGTSLTIQCQVDSQVTMMFWYRQQPGQSLTLIATANQGSEATYESGFVIDKFPISRPNLTFSTLTVSNMSPEDSSIYLCSATTGSEAFFGQGTRLTVV.